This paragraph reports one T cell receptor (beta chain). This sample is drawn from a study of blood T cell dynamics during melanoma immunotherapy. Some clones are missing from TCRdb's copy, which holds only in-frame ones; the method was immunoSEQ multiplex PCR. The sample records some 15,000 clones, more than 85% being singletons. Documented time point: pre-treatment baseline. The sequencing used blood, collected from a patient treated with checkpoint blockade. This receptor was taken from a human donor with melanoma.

CDR3 sequence reads: CASSLAGLAQETQYF. DNA for the CDR3: TGTGCCAGCAGCTTAGCTGGACTAGCCCAAGAGACCCAGTACTTC. The chain joins TRBV11-2 to TRBJ2-5, with 8 bases aligning to TRBD2. The V segment lost 1 base and the J segment 1 base; nucleotides outside the gene matches: 2. This CDR3 is 15 amino acids long. From germline, CDR1 is SGHAT and CDR2 FQNNGV.